At least ten counts were recorded for the clone carrying this T cell receptor (beta chain). The CDR3 extends over 15 amino acids. Germline values: CDR1 SGHVS, CDR2 FQNEAQ. The junction had 8 bases not matched to a gene; V was cut back by 5 bases and J by 1 base. These data come from a study of T-cell reconstitution after alpha-beta-depleted transplantation in children. As it was prepared, the TCRbeta library received unique molecular identifiers. From the PCR reads, TCRdb called clonotypes with MiXCR, one entry per CDR3 protein. The sample consists of under 300,000 distinct CDR3 sequences, roughly 10% of them appearing once.

The V call is TRBV7-8, the J call TRBJ2-7; 7 positions agree with TRBD1. The sample consisted of peripheral blood, taken 180 days after TCRalphabeta/CD19-depleted stem cell transplant. The TCR originated in a male patient under 10 years old who had a stem cell transplant for chronic granulomatous disease, so the T cells may come from the graft donor. Here the CDR3 DNA reads TGTGCCAGCAGCCAACGACCGGACAGGTCCTACGAGCAGTACTTC. Translation: CASSQRPDRSYEQYF.